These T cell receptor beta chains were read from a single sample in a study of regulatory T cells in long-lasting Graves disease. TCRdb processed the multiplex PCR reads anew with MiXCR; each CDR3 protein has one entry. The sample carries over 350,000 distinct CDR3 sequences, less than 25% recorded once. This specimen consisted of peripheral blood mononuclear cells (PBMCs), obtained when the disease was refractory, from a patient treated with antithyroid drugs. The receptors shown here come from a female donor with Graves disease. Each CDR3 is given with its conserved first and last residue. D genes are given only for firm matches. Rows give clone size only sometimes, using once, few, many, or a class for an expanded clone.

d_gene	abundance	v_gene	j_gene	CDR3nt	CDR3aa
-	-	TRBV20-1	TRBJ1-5	TGCAGTGCTAGTTTCTCGCAGAGTAGCAATCAGCCCCAGCATTTT	CSASFSQSSNQPQHF
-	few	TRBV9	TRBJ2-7	TGTGCCAGCAGCAACACCGAAAGGGGAGACGAGCAGTACTTC	CASSNTERGDEQYF
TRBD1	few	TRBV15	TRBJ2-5	TGTGCCACCAGAGATCCGGACAGGGCAAAAGAGACCCAGTACTTC	CATRDPDRAKETQYF
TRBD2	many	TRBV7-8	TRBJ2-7	TGTGCCAGCAGGCTCGGGACTAGCGGGAAGACCTACGAGCAGTACTTC	CASRLGTSGKTYEQYF
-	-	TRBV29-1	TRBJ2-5	TGCAGCGTTTTAGGAGACCCGATCCAAGAGACCCAGTACTTC	CSVLGDPIQETQYF
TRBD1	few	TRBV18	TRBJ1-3	TGTGCCAGCTCACCCGGGACAGGGAGCTCTGGAAACACCATATATTTT	CASSPGTGSSGNTIYF
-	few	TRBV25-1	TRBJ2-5	TGTGCCAGCAGTTACGCACAAGAGACCCAGTACTTC	CASSYAQETQYF
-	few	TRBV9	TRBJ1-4	TGTGCCAGCAGCGTCGGGACGGAGAATGAAAAACTGTTTTTT	CASSVGTENEKLFF
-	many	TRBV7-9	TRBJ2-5	TGTGCCAGCAGCCCTACGGGGCCGATCCAAGAGACCCAGTACTTC	CASSPTGPIQETQYF
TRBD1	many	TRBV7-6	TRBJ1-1	TGTGCCAGCAGTTCCCGGACAGGGGGCAACACTGAAGCTTTCTTT	CASSSRTGGNTEAFF
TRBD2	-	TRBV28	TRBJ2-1	TGTGCCAGCAGTTTATGGAGGGAGGGCCTCAATGAGCAGTTCTTC	CASSLWREGLNEQFF
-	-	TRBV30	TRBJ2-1	TGTGCCTGGAGGAACCACAATGAGCAGTTCTTC	CAWRNHNEQFF
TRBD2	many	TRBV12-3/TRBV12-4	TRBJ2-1	TGTGCCAGCAGTTCCGGGACTAGCGGGTACAATGAGCAGTTCTTC	CASSSGTSGYNEQFF
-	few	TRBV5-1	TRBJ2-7	TGCGCCAGCAGCTTGGACTGGGGAACCTACGAGCAGTACTTC	CASSLDWGTYEQYF
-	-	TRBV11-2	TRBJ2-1	TGTGCCAGCAGGGCAGCCGGGCTCCAAACGGGTGAGCAGTTCTTC	CASRAAGLQTGEQFF
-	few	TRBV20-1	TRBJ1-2	TGCAGTGCTCCGGGGGGGGGAGTATATGGCTACACCTTC	CSAPGGGVYGYTF
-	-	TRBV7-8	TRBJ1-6	TGTGCCAGCAGTGGCAGGGGTTGGAATTCACCCCTCCACTTT	CASSGRGWNSPLHF
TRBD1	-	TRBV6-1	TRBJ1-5	TGTGCCAGCAGCCGGACAGGACCTAGCAATCAGCCCCAGCATTTT	CASSRTGPSNQPQHF
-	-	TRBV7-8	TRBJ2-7	TGTGCCAGCAGCTTGACGGTACGGGGCGAGCAGTACTTC	CASSLTVRGEQYF
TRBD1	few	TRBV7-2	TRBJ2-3	TGTGCCAGCAGCTTAGCGGGACAGGGGGGCACAGATACGCAGTATTTT	CASSLAGQGGTDTQYF
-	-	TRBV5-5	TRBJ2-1	TGTGCCAGCACCCTCGGGCTTTACAATGAGCAGTTCTTC	CASTLGLYNEQFF
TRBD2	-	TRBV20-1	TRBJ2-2	TGCAGTGCTAGAGATTTAGCGGGAGAGAACACCGGGGAGCTGTTTTTT	CSARDLAGENTGELFF
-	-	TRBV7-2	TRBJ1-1	TGTGCCAGCAGCTCCACAGTAACTGAAGCTTTCTTT	CASSSTVTEAFF
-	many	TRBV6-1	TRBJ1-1	TGTGCCAGCAGACCTGATACCCGGGAGACTGAAGCTTTCTTT	CASRPDTRETEAFF
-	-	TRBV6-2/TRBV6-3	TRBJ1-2	TGTGCCAGCAGTTACGGGGAAAGAAATGGCTACACCTTC	CASSYGERNGYTF
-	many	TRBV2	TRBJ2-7	TGTGCCAGCAGTGAAGCGCCGGGCAGGGAGAGCGAGCAGTACTTC	CASSEAPGRESEQYF
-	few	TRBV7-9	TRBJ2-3	TGTGCCAGCAGCTTGAGATTGGGAGTAAGCACAGATACGCAGTATTTT	CASSLRLGVSTDTQYF
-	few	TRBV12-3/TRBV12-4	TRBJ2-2	TGTGCCAGCAGTTTTAAAGCGGGGAACACCGGGGAGCTGTTTTTT	CASSFKAGNTGELFF
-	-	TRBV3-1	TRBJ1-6	TGTGCCAGCAGCCAAGGGGTCGGAACTAATTCACCCCTCCACTTT	CASSQGVGTNSPLHF
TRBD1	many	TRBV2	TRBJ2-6	TGTGCCAGCAGGGACAGGCACTCTGGGGCCAACGTCCTGACTTTC	CASRDRHSGANVLTF
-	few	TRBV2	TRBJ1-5	TGTGCCAGCAGTAGGGACACCATCCCCAATCAGCCCCAGCATTTT	CASSRDTIPNQPQHF
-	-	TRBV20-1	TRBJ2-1	TGCAGTGCCTTCGGGACTGGACCAAATGAGCAGTTCTTC	CSAFGTGPNEQFF
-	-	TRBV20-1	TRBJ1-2	TGCAGTGCCCCGACACCTAACTATGGCTACACCTTC	CSAPTPNYGYTF
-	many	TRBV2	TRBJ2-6	TGTGCCAGCAGGCTTGACTCTGGGGCCAACGTCCTGACTTTC	CASRLDSGANVLTF
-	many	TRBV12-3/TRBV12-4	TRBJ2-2	TGTGCCAGCAAGGGGGCCGGGGAGCTGTTTTTT	CASKGAGELFF
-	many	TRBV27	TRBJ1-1	TGTGCCAGCAGTTGGGCCCCGGGGGGCTCGCGGAACACTGAAGCTTTCTTT	CASSWAPGGSRNTEAFF
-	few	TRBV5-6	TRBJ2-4	TGTGCCAGCAGTAGGTTACGAGCCAAAAACATTCAGTACTTC	CASSRLRAKNIQYF
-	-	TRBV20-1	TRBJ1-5	TGCAGTGCTAGAGAGCTCCTGGGGCTCAATCAGCCCCAGCATTTT	CSARELLGLNQPQHF
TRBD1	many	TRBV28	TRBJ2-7	TGTGCCAGCAGGCTGACAGGGCCCCCCTACGAGCAGTACTTC	CASRLTGPPYEQYF
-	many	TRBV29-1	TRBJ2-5	TGCAGCGTTGAAAGGGTACGGAGCGAAGAGACCCAGTACTTC	CSVERVRSEETQYF
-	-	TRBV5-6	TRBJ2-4	TGTGCCAGCAGCTTAGGGGTACAAAACATTCAGTACTTC	CASSLGVQNIQYF
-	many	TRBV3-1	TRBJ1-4	TGTGCCAGCAGCCACCGGGGAGTACGGCCGACTAATGAAAAACTGTTTTTT	CASSHRGVRPTNEKLFF
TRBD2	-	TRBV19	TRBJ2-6	TGTGCCAGTAGTCCCCGGGGGGGGACCGGGGCCAACGTCCTGACTTTC	CASSPRGGTGANVLTF
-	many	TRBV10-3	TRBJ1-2	TGTGCCATCGAGACAGGCTATGGCTACACCTTC	CAIETGYGYTF
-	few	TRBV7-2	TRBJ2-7	TGTGCCAGCAGCCTTTTCACAGCCCGGGATTATAACGAGCAGTACTTC	CASSLFTARDYNEQYF
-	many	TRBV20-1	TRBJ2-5	TGCAGCAAGGGGCAGAAAGAGACCCAGTACTTC	CSKGQKETQYF
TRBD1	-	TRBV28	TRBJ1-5	TGTGCCAGCAGCAACCGGACAGGGAGAGGGGTTGATCCTAATCAGCCCCAGCATTTT	CASSNRTGRGVDPNQPQHF
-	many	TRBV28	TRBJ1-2	TGTGCCAGCAGTTCCCGGGATGGCTATGGCTACACCTTC	CASSSRDGYGYTF
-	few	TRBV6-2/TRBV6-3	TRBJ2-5	TGTGCCAGCAGCCCCCAAAGGGCGGAAGAGACCCAGTACTTC	CASSPQRAEETQYF
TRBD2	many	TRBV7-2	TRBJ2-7	TGTGCCAGCAGCCCACGACTAGCCGTCAACGAGCAGTACTTC	CASSPRLAVNEQYF
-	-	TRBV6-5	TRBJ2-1	TGTGCCAGCAGTTACCTTGACGACTACAATGAGCAGTTCTTC	CASSYLDDYNEQFF
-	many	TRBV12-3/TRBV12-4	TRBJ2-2	TGTGCCAGCCTTGCATGGGTACGAAACGCCGGGGAGCTGTTTTTT	CASLAWVRNAGELFF
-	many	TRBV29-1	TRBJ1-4	TGCAGCGGGACAGTTAATGAAAAACTGTTTTTT	CSGTVNEKLFF
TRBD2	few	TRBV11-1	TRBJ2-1	TGTGCCAGCAGCCCAGGTGGAATAGCGGGAGGGCCGAGCTCCTACAATGAGCAGTTCTTC	CASSPGGIAGGPSSYNEQFF
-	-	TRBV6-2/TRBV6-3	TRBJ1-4	TGTGCCAGCAATGAGGCGGGCGGTAATGAAAAACTGTTTTTT	CASNEAGGNEKLFF